A selection of T cell receptor beta chains follows, all from one sample in a study of T-cell memory formation after mild COVID-19. TCRdb passed the 5' RACE reads through MiXCR, listing each CDR3 protein once. The sample has around 150,000 distinct CDR3 sequences; less than 40% are singletons. Sequenced: PBMCs or a T cell subset sorted from them (not recorded which). Receptors were obtained from an adult woman who had mild COVID-19 (a few samples of this study predate the infection). Cell type and time point are not known. The conserved cysteine and the conserved F or W are not part of the CDR3 here. Size is omitted from some rows. Given values are once, few, many or a class for expanded clones.

.,TRBJ2-4,TRBV15,ATSPREGQGAKNIQY
.,TRBJ2-1,TRBV6-5,ASTAGAYNEQF
few,TRBJ1-1,TRBV6-6,ASSRDMGAF
few,TRBJ1-2,TRBV20-1,SASSHAVSGYGYT
few,TRBJ2-4,TRBV15,ATSRDPDRAAIQY
.,TRBJ1-2,TRBV5-1,ASSLGGSVNYGYT
.,TRBJ1-4,TRBV29-1,SVEDLRGQNEKLF
few,TRBJ2-1,TRBV6-5,ATQRGLYNEQF
.,TRBJ2-3,TRBV7-2,ASSPQGGPPY
few,TRBJ2-3,TRBV29-1,SVGLGAGDTQY
few,TRBJ1-2,TRBV3-1,ASREATGTWGYT
.,TRBJ1-1,TRBV10-3,AISEVQSNTEAF
.,TRBJ2-2,TRBV24-1,ATSDLAGRNTGELF
few,TRBJ1-1,TRBV12-3/TRBV12-4,ASSFAGAGTEAF
few,TRBJ2-3,TRBV6-5,ASSPGLAGITDTQY
few,TRBJ2-3,TRBV5-4,ASSFNGEDTQY
.,TRBJ1-2,TRBV6-1,ASSDSRANYGYT
few,TRBJ2-7,TRBV7-2,ASSNRDSSYEQY
.,TRBJ1-1,TRBV10-3,AINWQMNTEAF
.,TRBJ2-1,TRBV20-1,SARDGAGGPREQF
.,TRBJ1-6,TRBV5-1,ASSLYTGRNSPLH
many,TRBJ2-2,TRBV20-1,SARASGRGTGELF
.,TRBJ2-7,TRBV27,ASSLAGRPYEQY
few,TRBJ2-3,TRBV29-1,SALADGGDTQY
few,TRBJ1-1,TRBV19,ASSPQNTEAF
many,TRBJ1-2,TRBV27,ASSLSGLYGYT
.,TRBJ2-7,TRBV29-1,SVGPGGGFLYEQY
many,TRBJ2-1,TRBV27,ASSLEKWGHF
few,TRBJ2-7,TRBV7-2,ASSPRRGNEQY
.,TRBJ2-2,TRBV4-1,ASSRLLGELF
.,TRBJ1-1,TRBV24-1,ATRSEGPEAF
.,TRBJ2-7,TRBV7-2,ASSRTSGGTKTYEQY
few,TRBJ2-1,TRBV7-8,ASSPYSGGAGDEQF
.,TRBJ1-1,TRBV27,ASSPTWLGNTEAF
few,TRBJ2-3,TRBV6-4,ASSLSGGSGDTQY
few,TRBJ2-3,TRBV5-4,ASSPDSGGSTDTQY
.,TRBJ2-3,TRBV5-5,ASSLSGRSDTQY
few,TRBJ2-1,TRBV18,ASSPDRQAGGNEQF
many,TRBJ2-7,TRBV7-8,ASSFSEESFSYEQY
.,TRBJ1-5,TRBV30,AWSQGASNQPQH
many,TRBJ2-5,TRBV3-1,ASSQGMALRQETQY